This T cell receptor beta chain was identified in a study of regulatory T cells in long-lasting Graves disease. Noted time point: persistent/refractory GD, antithyroid drugs over 5 years with positive TRAb. TCR sequences were obtained from RNA taken from PBMCs. Both iRepertoire HTBI primers and Arm-PCR of CDR3 regions were used to build the TCR beta libraries. TCRdb re-analysed the multiplex PCR reads in MiXCR, keeping a single row per CDR3 protein. Of 300,000 or so distinct CDR3 sequences in the sample, less than 20% were seen once. Sequencing used peripheral blood mononuclear cells (PBMCs), obtained when the disease was refractory, from a patient treated with antithyroid drugs. The clonotype originates from a female donor with Graves disease.

The CDR3 region has the DNA TGTGCCAGTAGTATTTTTGTAGGGTCCTACGAGCAGTACTTC. It encodes CASSIFVGSYEQYF. The V gene is TRBV19, the J gene TRBJ2-7; D ambiguous. CDR3 size: 14 residues. The V gene lost 3 bases and the J gene lost 1 base, with 10 bases spanning the gap. The germline CDR1 and CDR2 sequences are LNHDA and SQIVND (reference sequence).